These T cell receptor beta chains were read from a single sample in a study of T cell responses to AZD1222 COVID-19 vaccine. Using immunoSEQ multiplex PCR, the repertoire was profiled, and TCRdb retains in-frame clones only, with some absent. The sample holds some 130,000 clones; approximately 84% are singletons and the top ten take about 4%. The sequencing used peripheral blood, collected on day 0 of AZD1222 vaccination. The receptors stem from an adult in good health. The CDR3 runs from the conserved cysteine through the conserved F or W. Each record gives: CDR3 DNA, CDR3 protein, J gene, D gene, V gene, clone size. D genes are given only for firm matches. Size tells how often a clone was seen (once, few, many) or the class of an expanded clone, and some rows leave it out.

CDR3 DNA: TGTGCCAGCAGTTTGTTTCCGGGAGTGATTGAAAAACTGTTTTTT
CDR3 protein: CASSLFPGVIEKLFF
J gene: TRBJ1-4
D gene: .
V gene: TRBV28
clone size: .

CDR3 DNA: TGCGCCAGCAGGATGAGCAATCAGCCCCAGCATTTT
CDR3 protein: CASRMSNQPQHF
J gene: TRBJ1-5
D gene: .
V gene: TRBV5-1
clone size: .

CDR3 DNA: TGTGCCAGCAGCCGGAGTTCCGGGGGGACTGAAGCTTTCTTT
CDR3 protein: CASSRSSGGTEAFF
J gene: TRBJ1-1
D gene: .
V gene: TRBV7-6
clone size: .

CDR3 DNA: TGTGCCAGCTCACCACTTAGGGACAGGGCCCGGGAGCTGTTTTTT
CDR3 protein: CASSPLRDRARELFF
J gene: TRBJ2-2
D gene: TRBD1
V gene: TRBV18
clone size: .

CDR3 DNA: TGTGCCTTGACAGGGAGTCAAGAGACCCAGTACTTC
CDR3 protein: CALTGSQETQYF
J gene: TRBJ2-5
D gene: TRBD1
V gene: TRBV30
clone size: .

CDR3 DNA: TGTGCCAGCAGTTATCCGGGGGCGTTGGATGAAAAACTGTTTTTT
CDR3 protein: CASSYPGALDEKLFF
J gene: TRBJ1-4
D gene: .
V gene: TRBV6-6
clone size: .

CDR3 DNA: TGTGCCAGTGGGGACAGGGGGAGACCAAATCAGCCCCAGCATTTT
CDR3 protein: CASGDRGRPNQPQHF
J gene: TRBJ1-5
D gene: TRBD1
V gene: TRBV2
clone size: .

CDR3 DNA: TGTGCCAGCAGTGAAATCGGCAGGGGGGTAGGGACCCAGTACTTC
CDR3 protein: CASSEIGRGVGTQYF
J gene: TRBJ2-5
D gene: .
V gene: TRBV6-1
clone size: .

CDR3 DNA: TGTGCCAGCAGCCAAGGGGCAGGGAGTCTAAAGCCCCAGCATTTT
CDR3 protein: CASSQGAGSLKPQHF
J gene: TRBJ1-5
D gene: .
V gene: TRBV3-1/TRBV3-2
clone size: few

CDR3 DNA: TGTGCCAGCAGCCCCGGTTGTTCACCCCTCCACTTT
CDR3 protein: CASSPGCSPLHF
J gene: TRBJ1-6
D gene: .
V gene: TRBV13
clone size: once

CDR3 DNA: TGTGCCAGCTCACAGGACCGAAGGGAGGCTGAAGCTTTCTTT
CDR3 protein: CASSQDRREAEAFF
J gene: TRBJ1-1
D gene: .
V gene: TRBV18
clone size: once

CDR3 DNA: TGTGCCAGCAGTCTCGATGGAATTAATCAGCCCCAGCATTTT
CDR3 protein: CASSLDGINQPQHF
J gene: TRBJ1-5
D gene: .
V gene: TRBV28
clone size: .

CDR3 DNA: TGTGCCAGCAGTAACCCCCGGGGCCTGAATTCACCCCTCCACTTT
CDR3 protein: CASSNPRGLNSPLHF
J gene: TRBJ1-6
D gene: .
V gene: TRBV28
clone size: .

CDR3 DNA: TGTGCCAGCAGCTTAGACATCGAAGAGACCCAGTACTTC
CDR3 protein: CASSLDIEETQYF
J gene: TRBJ2-5
D gene: .
V gene: TRBV7-9
clone size: few

CDR3 DNA: TGTGCCAGCAGCCAAAGGCGACAGTCAAATAATTCACCCCTCCACTTT
CDR3 protein: CASSQRRQSNNSPLHF
J gene: TRBJ1-6
D gene: .
V gene: TRBV14
clone size: .

CDR3 DNA: TGTGCCAGCAGACCCACCTATGAAAAACTGTTTTTT
CDR3 protein: CASRPTYEKLFF
J gene: TRBJ1-4
D gene: .
V gene: TRBV28
clone size: .

CDR3 DNA: TGTGCCAGCAGCTTATGGCCAGAAAGGACACTTAACACTGAAGCTTTCTTT
CDR3 protein: CASSLWPERTLNTEAFF
J gene: TRBJ1-1
D gene: .
V gene: TRBV7-9
clone size: .

CDR3 DNA: TGTGCCAGCAGAGTTGGACAGGAGCTACCTTATACGCAGTATTTT
CDR3 protein: CASRVGQELPYTQYF
J gene: TRBJ2-3
D gene: TRBD1
V gene: TRBV5-8
clone size: .

CDR3 DNA: TGTGCCAGCAGCTCCGGGGGGACCCACAAGGGTGAGCAGTTCTTC
CDR3 protein: CASSSGGTHKGEQFF
J gene: TRBJ2-1
D gene: TRBD2
V gene: TRBV5-4
clone size: .

CDR3 DNA: TGTGCCAGCAGTGTATCCATATTCCGCACTGAAGCTTTCTTT
CDR3 protein: CASSVSIFRTEAFF
J gene: TRBJ1-1
D gene: .
V gene: TRBV27
clone size: .

CDR3 DNA: TGTGCCAGCAGTTACTCGTTCTTACTAACTGTAAGTGGTACAGCCCGTGAAGCTTTCTTT
CDR3 protein: CASSYSFLLTVSGTAREAFF
J gene: TRBJ1-1
D gene: .
V gene: TRBV6-2/TRBV6-3
clone size: .

CDR3 DNA: TGTGCCAGCAGCGTAGGCTTAGCGGGGGCCCTATACAATGAGCAGTTCTTC
CDR3 protein: CASSVGLAGALYNEQFF
J gene: TRBJ2-1
D gene: TRBD2
V gene: TRBV9
clone size: .

CDR3 DNA: TGTGCCAGCAGCCGACAGGCCAGCTCCTATAATTCACCCCTCCACTTT
CDR3 protein: CASSRQASSYNSPLHF
J gene: TRBJ1-6
D gene: .
V gene: TRBV2
clone size: .

CDR3 DNA: TGTGCCTGGAGTGTGGGGGGGGCTGGAAACACCATATATTTT
CDR3 protein: CAWSVGGAGNTIYF
J gene: TRBJ1-3
D gene: .
V gene: TRBV30
clone size: .

CDR3 DNA: TGTGCCAGCAGGTTTACGGGACAGCATAATGAAAAACTGTTTTTT
CDR3 protein: CASRFTGQHNEKLFF
J gene: TRBJ1-4
D gene: TRBD1
V gene: TRBV6-5
clone size: .

CDR3 DNA: TGCAGTGCTAGGGACACCCAGGAAGCTTTCTTT
CDR3 protein: CSARDTQEAFF
J gene: TRBJ1-1
D gene: .
V gene: TRBV20-1
clone size: .

CDR3 DNA: TGTGCCAGCCGGGGCAGCCTTTACGAGCAGTACTTC
CDR3 protein: CASRGSLYEQYF
J gene: TRBJ2-7
D gene: .
V gene: TRBV27
clone size: .